The rows below give T cell receptor beta chains drawn from one sample of a study of cytotoxic CD8 clonotypes in ibrutinib-treated CLL. The method was immunoSEQ multiplex PCR; TCRdb's version includes in-frame clones alone and lacks a portion of them. The sample lists around 92,000 clones; approximately 71% were seen once. The source was PBMCs, collected after 24 months of ibrutinib treatment. Every receptor here comes from a human donor with chronic lymphocytic leukemia. The CDR3 runs from the conserved cysteine through the conserved F or W. The order of the fields is D gene, J gene, clone size, V gene, CDR3 DNA, CDR3 protein. D genes are given only for firm matches. A clone size is listed for some rows: how often the clone was seen (once, few, many), or a class if it is expanded.

>TRBD1|TRBJ2-7|NA|TRBV5-1
TGCGCCAGCAGCCCCGGAGGGACAGGGTTCCACGAGCAGTACTTC
CASSPGGTGFHEQYF
>NA|TRBJ1-1|NA|TRBV5-1
TGCGCCAGCAGCTTTCAGGGAGACACTGAAGCTTTCTTT
CASSFQGDTEAFF
>NA|TRBJ1-3|NA|TRBV4-3
TGCGCCAGCAGCCCCGGTGGCGGCCGGGGAGGAAACACCATATATTTT
CASSPGGGRGGNTIYF
>NA|TRBJ2-3|once|TRBV2
TGTGCCAGCAGTGAATCCGGCACAGATACGCAGTATTTT
CASSESGTDTQYF
>NA|TRBJ1-5|NA|TRBV2
TGTGCCAGCATGTCGGGGTTAAGGAACGGATGGCCCCAGCATTTT
CASMSGLRNGWPQHF
>TRBD2|TRBJ2-7|NA|TRBV5-4
TGTGCCAGCAGCTCCGGGACTAGACCTTACGAGCAGTACTTC
CASSSGTRPYEQYF
>NA|TRBJ1-3|NA|TRBV7-9
TGTGCCAGCAGCCCCCTAACAGGGAGCCCTGGAAACACCATATATTTT
CASSPLTGSPGNTIYF
>NA|TRBJ2-2|NA|TRBV7-9
TGTGCCAGCAGCTCGGGGACTCTTAACACCGGGGAGCTGTTTTTT
CASSSGTLNTGELFF
>TRBD1|TRBJ1-1|NA|TRBV5-1
TGCGCCAGCAGACCCCAGGGGGATAACACTGAAGCTTTCTTT
CASRPQGDNTEAFF
>TRBD1|TRBJ2-7|NA|TRBV28
TGTGCCAGCAGTTCCCCGGGACAGGGGACCTTCTACGAGCAGTACTTC
CASSSPGQGTFYEQYF
>NA|TRBJ2-1|NA|TRBV7-2
TGTGCCAGCAGCTTAGGCCTCCTTGGTGAGCAGTTCTTC
CASSLGLLGEQFF
>TRBD2|TRBJ2-1|NA|TRBV14
TGTGCCAGCAGCCCGTCCTTGAGCGGGAGAGGAAGGATCTACAATGAGCAGTTCTTC
CASSPSLSGRGRIYNEQFF
>NA|TRBJ1-1|NA|TRBV9
TGTGCCAGCAGCCCGAGGGGCGGGGCGGGGAACACTGAAGCTTTCTTT
CASSPRGGAGNTEAFF
>NA|TRBJ2-5|NA|TRBV2
TGTGCCAGCGGGTTGGTAGCAAGTGAGACCCAGTACTTC
CASGLVASETQYF
>NA|TRBJ2-3|NA|TRBV2
TGTGCCAGCAGCGTAGACTCGTCCGGGGGCACAGATACGCAGTATTTT
CASSVDSSGGTDTQYF
>TRBD1|TRBJ1-6|NA|TRBV10-2
TGCGCCAGCAGGACAGGGGGTTATTCACCCCTCCACTTT
CASRTGGYSPLHF
>TRBD2|TRBJ2-7|NA|TRBV27
TGTGCCAGGACATTAGCGGGAGGAGGGTACGAGCAGTACTTC
CARTLAGGGYEQYF
>TRBD1|TRBJ2-1|NA|TRBV5-1
TGCGCCAGCAGCTTTATCGTGGGACAGGGGGAGTTCTTC
CASSFIVGQGEFF
>NA|TRBJ1-1|NA|TRBV27
TGTGCCAGCAGTTTAGGTGGCAGGGGAACGACTGAAGCTTTCTTT
CASSLGGRGTTEAFF
>TRBD1|TRBJ2-3|NA|TRBV28
TGTGCCAGCAGGACAGGGGGCAATGTTGCAGATACGCAGTATTTT
CASRTGGNVADTQYF
>TRBD2|TRBJ2-1|NA|TRBV28
TGTGCCAGCAGTCTAGCGGGAGTAAGCGCCTACAATGAGCAGTTCTTC
CASSLAGVSAYNEQFF
>TRBD2|TRBJ2-5|NA|TRBV11-2
TGTGCCAGCAGCCCGGGACTAGCGGGGGAGACCCAGTACTTC
CASSPGLAGETQYF
>NA|TRBJ2-4|NA|TRBV5-1
TGCGCCAGCAGCGCAGATACCAAAAACATTCAGTACTTC
CASSADTKNIQYF
>TRBD1|TRBJ1-4|few|TRBV9
TGTGCCAGCAGCGTAGGACAGGGAATGGAAAAACTGTTTTTT
CASSVGQGMEKLFF
>TRBD1|TRBJ1-5|NA|TRBV7-9
TGTGCCAGCAGCTTAGGGGACAGAGGCAATCAGCCCCAGCATTTT
CASSLGDRGNQPQHF
>NA|TRBJ1-5|NA|TRBV6-6
TGTGCCAGCAGTTACGTGGTAGCAGCCCAGCATTTT
CASSYVVAAQHF
>TRBD1|TRBJ2-7|NA|TRBV4-3
TGCGCCAGCAGCCAAGATATTGGACAGGGGTCTCGCGAGCAGTACTTC
CASSQDIGQGSREQYF
>TRBD2|TRBJ2-4|NA|TRBV28
TGTGCCAGCAGTTTGGTGGGAGGGAGTAAAAACATTCAGTACTTC
CASSLVGGSKNIQYF
>NA|TRBJ1-2|NA|TRBV19
TGTGCCAGTAGTATAAATCCGAAGGGCCCGTATGGCTACACCTTC
CASSINPKGPYGYTF
>NA|TRBJ2-3|NA|TRBV9
TGTGCCAGCAGCGTAGGGGGAGGGGGAGGTGGAACAGATACGCAGTATTTT
CASSVGGGGGGTDTQYF
>NA|TRBJ1-2|once|TRBV6-1
TGTGCCAGCAGATCGGACGGTCACTATGGCTACACCTTC
CASRSDGHYGYTF
>TRBD1|TRBJ1-5|NA|TRBV28
TGTGCCAGCAGATCAGGGGGCAGCGGCAATCAGCCCCAGCATTTT
CASRSGGSGNQPQHF
>TRBD1|TRBJ2-5|few|TRBV19
TGTGCCAGTAGTAGGGACAGGGCGGAGACCCAGTACTTC
CASSRDRAETQYF
>TRBD1|TRBJ2-2|NA|TRBV28
TGTGCCAGCAGACGACAGGGAAAGACCGGGGAGCTGTTTTTT
CASRRQGKTGELFF
>NA|TRBJ2-6|NA|TRBV11-2
TGTGCCAGCAGCTTAGTCACAGCCTCTGGGGCCAACGTCCTGACTTTC
CASSLVTASGANVLTF
>TRBD1|TRBJ1-5|few|TRBV6-6
TGTGCCAGCAGTTATTCACCGGGACAGGGGTATCAGCCCCAGCATTTT
CASSYSPGQGYQPQHF
>NA|TRBJ1-2|NA|TRBV28
TGTGCCAGCAGCCCCGGGACCTCCTATGGCTACACCTTC
CASSPGTSYGYTF
>TRBD1|TRBJ1-1|NA|TRBV5-1
TGCGCCAGCAAGACAGGGGGGAACACTGAAGCTTTCTTT
CASKTGGNTEAFF
>NA|TRBJ2-1|NA|TRBV19
TGTGCCAGTAGTGTCAGCTTAAGGAATGAGCAGTTCTTC
CASSVSLRNEQFF
>NA|TRBJ1-6|NA|TRBV7-2
TGTGCCAGCACACCGGGGAGCTCCTATAATTCACCCCTCCACTTT
CASTPGSSYNSPLHF
>NA|TRBJ2-1|NA|TRBV6-6
TGTGCCAGCAGCCTAGGAAGTCCGAACACCTACAATGAGCAGTTCTTC
CASSLGSPNTYNEQFF
>TRBD2|TRBJ2-1|few|TRBV19
TGTGCCAGTAGTATTAGGACTAGCGGCCGTCTTGGTGAGCAGTTCTTC
CASSIRTSGRLGEQFF
>NA|TRBJ1-2|few|TRBV5-4
TGTGCCAGCAGCTCCCGGTCTGGGCCCCGGCGGGGCTATGGCTACACCTTC
CASSSRSGPRRGYGYTF
>NA|TRBJ2-7|once|TRBV28
TGTGCCAGCAGACCCGGATTCTCGGGCGAGCAGTACTTC
CASRPGFSGEQYF
>TRBD1|TRBJ1-5|NA|TRBV7-9
TGTGCCAGCAGCTTAACGGGGACAGGGTACAATCAGCCCCAGCATTTT
CASSLTGTGYNQPQHF
>TRBD2|TRBJ2-5|NA|TRBV2
TGTGCCAGCAGTGCTAGCGGGGGCTGGACCCAGTACTTC
CASSASGGWTQYF
>NA|TRBJ1-6|NA|TRBV7-3
TGTGCCAGCAGCTTTGGGGCGGGGGATAGTTCACCCCTCCACTTT
CASSFGAGDSSPLHF
>NA|TRBJ1-5|once|TRBV19
TGTGCCAGTAGTCCGGAGGGGAGCCAGCCCCAGCATTTT
CASSPEGSQPQHF